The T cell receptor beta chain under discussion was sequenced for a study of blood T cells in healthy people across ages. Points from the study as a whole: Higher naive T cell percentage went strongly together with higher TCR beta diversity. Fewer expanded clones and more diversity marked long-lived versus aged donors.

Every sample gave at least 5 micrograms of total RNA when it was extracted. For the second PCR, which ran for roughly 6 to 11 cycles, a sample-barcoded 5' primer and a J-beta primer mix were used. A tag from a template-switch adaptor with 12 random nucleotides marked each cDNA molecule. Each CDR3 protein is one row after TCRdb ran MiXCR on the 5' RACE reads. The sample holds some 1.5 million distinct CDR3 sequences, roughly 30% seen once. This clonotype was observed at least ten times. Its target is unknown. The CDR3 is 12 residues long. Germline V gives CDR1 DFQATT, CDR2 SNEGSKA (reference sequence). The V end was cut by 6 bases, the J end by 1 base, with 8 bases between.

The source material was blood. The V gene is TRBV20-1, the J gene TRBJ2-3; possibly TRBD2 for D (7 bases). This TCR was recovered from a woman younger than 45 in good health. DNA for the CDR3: TGCAGTGCAGGGGGGGGCACAGATACGCAGTATTTT. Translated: CSAGGGTDTQYF.